These T cell receptor beta chains were read from a single sample in a study of blood T cell repertoires in COVID-19. The method was immunoSEQ multiplex PCR; TCRdb's version includes in-frame clones alone and lacks a portion of them. The top ten clones hold more than 15% of a sample with about 52,000 clones, more than 75% of them seen once. The sequencing input was peripheral blood. These receptors were collected from a human donor with active COVID-19. The donor label of this sample is uncertain. Each CDR3 is given with its conserved first and last residue. A D gene is named only where the DNA matches it firmly. Where a row states a size, it is once, few, many or the class of an expanded clone; other rows omit it.

clone_size	v_call	j_call	d_call	cdr3_aa	cdr3_nt
once	TRBV6-5	TRBJ1-5	TRBD1	CASSTDRGGNQPQHF	TGTGCCAGCAGTACGGACAGGGGAGGCAATCAGCCCCAGCATTTT
few	TRBV5-1	TRBJ2-5	.	CASSSTDSQETQYF	TGCGCCAGCAGCTCCACAGACAGCCAAGAGACCCAGTACTTC
.	TRBV27	TRBJ2-7	.	CASSPPGALAYEQYF	TGTGCCAGCAGTCCACCAGGGGCACTCGCCTACGAGCAGTACTTC
.	TRBV19	TRBJ2-1	TRBD2	CASSTARGTRNNEQFF	TGTGCCAGTAGTACCGCCCGCGGGACTAGAAACAATGAGCAGTTCTTC
.	TRBV6-1	TRBJ2-2	TRBD2	CASSDKTSGGPKGGELFF	TGTGCCAGCAGTGATAAGACTAGCGGGGGTCCGAAGGGCGGGGAGCTGTTTTTT
.	TRBV14	TRBJ1-3	.	CASSQDGEGYAGNTIYF	TGTGCCAGCAGCCAAGACGGGGAGGGGTATGCTGGAAACACCATATATTTT
.	TRBV19	TRBJ2-3	TRBD2	CASSMAGGGADTQYF	TGTGCCAGTAGTATGGCGGGCGGGGGGGCAGATACGCAGTATTTT
.	TRBV5-4	TRBJ2-7	.	CASSLSGEQYF	TGTGCCAGCAGCTTGTCCGGCGAGCAGTACTTC
few	TRBV7-2	TRBJ2-3	.	CASSLEWGKDTQYF	TGTGCCAGCAGCTTAGAATGGGGCAAAGATACGCAGTATTTT
.	TRBV2	TRBJ2-3	.	CASSRAGTSTDTQYF	TGTGCCAGCAGTAGGGCAGGGACTAGCACAGATACGCAGTATTTT
.	TRBV7-9	TRBJ1-4	TRBD1	CASSLRQGGEKLFF	TGTGCCAGCAGCTTACGACAGGGAGGAGAAAAACTGTTTTTT
.	TRBV18	TRBJ2-5	.	CASSPPNIPRTQYF	TGTGCCAGCTCACCACCGAATATTCCGCGGACCCAGTACTTC
.	TRBV6-2/TRBV6-3	TRBJ2-2	.	CASSYSGQLPITGELFF	TGTGCCAGCAGTTACTCTGGACAGCTTCCAATCACCGGGGAGCTGTTTTTT
once	TRBV5-4	TRBJ2-5	.	CASSGGAETQYF	TGTGCCAGCAGCGGGGGGGCAGAGACCCAGTACTTC
.	TRBV5-4	TRBJ2-3	TRBD2	CASSLMSGGSDTQYF	TGTGCCAGCAGCTTGATGAGCGGGGGCTCAGATACGCAGTATTTT
.	TRBV19	TRBJ2-3	.	CASSAPSASGTDTQYF	TGTGCCAGTAGTGCCCCCTCGGCCAGCGGAACAGATACGCAGTATTTT
few	TRBV9	TRBJ2-7	TRBD1	CASSPRHDRVGQYF	TGTGCCAGCAGCCCAAGACACGACAGGGTTGGGCAGTACTTC
medium-sized	TRBV21-1	TRBJ1-1	.	CASSADNSSEAFF	TGTGCCAGCAGCGCGGACAACTCCTCTGAAGCTTTCTTT
.	TRBV19	TRBJ1-1	.	CASSMTANTEAFF	TGTGCCAGTAGTATGACAGCGAACACTGAAGCTTTCTTT
.	TRBV25-1	TRBJ2-3	.	CASSALADTQYF	TGTGCCAGCAGTGCCCTAGCAGATACGCAGTATTTT
.	TRBV3-1/TRBV3-2	TRBJ2-7	.	CASSQAVSYEQYF	TGTGCCAGCAGCCAAGCCGTTAGCTACGAGCAGTACTTC
once	TRBV4-3	TRBJ1-1	.	CASSQDPLNTEAFF	TGCGCCAGCAGCCAAGATCCTCTGAACACTGAAGCTTTCTTT
few	TRBV4-1	TRBJ2-7	TRBD1	CASSPLHGQAYEQYF	TGCGCCAGCAGTCCTTTGCATGGACAGGCCTACGAGCAGTACTTC
.	TRBV12-2	TRBJ1-6	.	CASRLAPGGVVVNSPLHF	TGTGCAAGTCGCTTAGCCCCCGGCGGTGTGGTGGTAAATTCACCCCTCCACTTT
.	TRBV9	TRBJ1-6	TRBD1	CASSPGQGANNSPLHF	TGTGCCAGCAGTCCGGGACAGGGGGCCAATAATTCACCCCTCCACTTT